These 16 T cell receptor beta chains share one sample of origin, sequenced in a study of OX40 agonist ivuxolimab in advanced cancers. TCRdb's table, derived via immunoSEQ multiplex PCR, lists solely in-frame clones and lacks some. The sample includes some 74,000 clones, 86% of them seen just once. The source was CD4+ or CD8+ T cells sorted from blood, collected in a trial of the OX40 agonist ivuxolimab. The receptors stem from an adult with an advanced solid tumor such as melanoma, head and neck, liver or kidney cancer.

V is TRBV5-6 and J is TRBJ2-7, with a weak D call TRBD2 (6 bases). CDR1 is SGHDT, CDR2 YYEEEE, per germline. Trimming left V 1 base short and J 7 bases short, with 12 bases between. This CDR3 comprises 13 residues. The CDR3 DNA sequence: TGTGCCAGCAGCTTGCGCAGGGACTGGGAGCAGTACTTC. Its translation is CASSLRRDWEQYF. The full variable domain, with the rest looked up from reference TRBV5-6 and TRBJ2-7, is DAGVTQSPTHLIKTRGQQVTLRCSPKSGHDTVSWYQQALGQGPQFIFQYYEEEERQRGNFPDRFSGHQFPNYSSELNVNALLLGDSALYLCASSLRRDWEQYFGPGTRLTVT.

The genes are TRBV7-9 and TRBJ2-7; D is unclear. Germline V gives CDR1 SEHNR, CDR2 FQNEAQ (reference sequence). The CDR3 consists of 16 residues. V was clipped by 1 base and J by 0 bases, with 13 bases between them. The CDR3: CASSLGAWQFSYEQYF. The CDR3 DNA is TGTGCCAGCAGCTTAGGAGCGTGGCAGTTCTCCTACGAGCAGTACTTC.

The chain employs TRBV5-5 and TRBJ1-5; D unclear. This CDR3 has 15 residues. Germline values: CDR1 SGHKS, CDR2 YYEKEE (reference sequence). Trimming took 0 bases from V and 0 from J, leaving 7 bases between them. CDR3 amino acids: CASSLDRNSNQPQHF. The CDR3 DNA is TGTGCCAGCAGCTTGGATCGTAATAGCAATCAGCCCCAGCATTTT.

This CDR3 reads CASRTGTANTGELFF. The CDR3 nucleotides are TGTGCCAGCAGGACCGGGACTGCTAACACCGGGGAGCTGTTTTTT. The chain couples TRBV6-6 to TRBJ2-2, with D possibly matching TRBD2 (6 bases). Germline CDR1 and CDR2: MNHNY and SVGAGI (reference sequence). V gave up 6 bases and J gave up 2 bases, with 13 bases separating them. The CDR3 runs 15 residues.

V is TRBV9 and J is TRBJ1-4; 11 nucleotides line up with TRBD1. The CDR3 runs to 16 residues. The germline gives CDR1 SGDLS, CDR2 YYNGEE. The ends lost 4 bases at V and 4 bases at J; junction bases unmatched: 6. The DNA of the CDR3 is TGTGCCAGCAGCCCCCGGACAGGGGGCCGTAATGAAAAACTGTTTTTT. Translated: CASSPRTGGRNEKLFF.

This chain uses TRBV7-9 with TRBJ2-2, with TRBD2 as a possible D gene (5 bases). V lost 1 base and J lost 6, with 15 bases in between. From germline, CDR1 is SEHNR and CDR2 FQNEAQ (reference sequence). The CDR3 covers 16 residues. CDR3 sequence (DNA): TGTGCCAGCAGCTTAGGGACCCCCGGGGTGGCCGGGGAGCTGTTTTTT. As protein: CASSLGTPGVAGELFF.

This rearrangement joins TRBV11-2 to TRBJ2-5, with D hard to call. The closer fit of TRBJ2-7 to the DNA end suggests the J call may be wrong. CDR1 SGHAT and CDR2 FQNNGV come from the germline V gene. This CDR3 is built from 12 residues. CDR3 DNA: TGTGCCAGCAGCCGGCAAGGGCTCGAGCAGTACTTC. The encoded protein is CASSRQGLEQYF.

The CDR3 loop is CATSRGSGGIQETQYF. CDR3 bases: TGTGCCACCAGCAGAGGTAGCGGGGGCATCCAAGAGACCCAGTACTTC. The chain links TRBV15 to TRBJ2-5; 9 bases align to TRBD2. This CDR3 region has 16 residues. The germline gives CDR1 LNHNV, CDR2 YYDKDF (reference sequence). J was trimmed by 1 base and V by 1 base; bases with no gene match: 4.

The chain links TRBV30 to TRBJ2-2; D unclear. With 3 bases removed from V and 4 bases from J, the gap between germline ends came to 9 bases. Germline values: CDR1 GTSNPN, CDR2 SVGIG (reference sequence). This CDR3 comprises 13 residues. The CDR3 is CAWRRWATGELFF. CDR3 nucleotide sequence: TGTGCCTGGAGACGGTGGGCCACCGGGGAGCTGTTTTTT. Based on the CDR3 plus reference TRBV30 and TRBJ2-2, the full variable domain is SQTIHQWPATLVQPVGSPLSLECTVEGTSNPNLYWYRQAAGRGLQLLFYSVGIGQISSEVPQNLSASRPQDRQFILSSKKLLLSDSGFYLCAWRRWATGELFFGEGSRLTVL.

The chain links TRBV5-3 to TRBJ2-7; the match to TRBD2 covers 9 bases. TRBV5-3 is identified as an open reading frame with a role that is uncertain. This CDR3 contains 16 residues. J gave up 1 base and V 0 bases, and 5 bases lay outside the gene matches. The CDR3 coding sequence is TGTGCCAGAAGCTTGGATAGCGGGGGCCCTTCCTACGAGCAGTACTTC. It encodes CARSLDSGGPSYEQYF.

The CDR3 is CASSLGVAGDEQYF. In DNA form, the CDR3 reads TGTGCCAGCAGCTTGGGCGTAGCGGGAGACGAGCAGTACTTC. V is TRBV5-8 and J is TRBJ2-7; 9 nucleotides line up with TRBD2. The junction had 3 bases not matched to a gene; V was cut back by 0 bases and J by 5 bases. The CDR3 loop spans 14 amino acids. In germline, CDR1 is SGHTS, CDR2 YDEGEE.

This clone was seen once. This may come from a read error, since a much larger clone is one base off. This chain links TRBV6-5 with TRBJ1-4; possibly TRBD1 for D (6 bases). This CDR3 has 14 residues. V lost 10 bases and J lost 4, with 16 bases in between. Germline lookup yields CDR1 MNHEY and CDR2 SVGAGI. The CDR3: CATQDSGFNEKLFF. The CDR3 DNA follows: TGTGCCACACAGGACAGCGGATTTAATGAAAAACTGTTTTTT.

V gene TRBV6-5 combines with J gene TRBJ2-2; D is unclear. The CDR3 totals 12 residues. Trimming removed 11 bases at V and 4 bases at J, with 11 bases between. Germline CDR1 reads MNHEY; CDR2 reads SVGAGI. In DNA form, the CDR3 reads TGTGCCCCGAGACTTCGCACCGGGGAGCTGTTTTTT. Encoded protein: CAPRLRTGELFF.

This clone was seen a single time. The chain recombines TRBV5-4 with TRBJ2-3, with D perhaps matching TRBD1 or TRBD2 (5 bases each). This CDR3 has 17 residues. V was clipped by 3 bases and J by 4 bases, with 21 bases between them. Germline-derived CDR1 and CDR2 are SGHNT and YYREEE (reference sequence). For the CDR3, the DNA is TGTGCCAGCAGCTCGAGCGCGGGCTCTCTCAGGGCAGATACGCAGTATTTT. Its translation is CASSSSAGSLRADTQYF.

V gene TRBV5-1 combines with J gene TRBJ2-5; 7 bases agree with TRBD1. With V trimmed by 0 bases and J by 5 bases, 7 bases remained unmatched. The CDR3 is made up of 15 amino acids. Germline V gene sequence: CDR1 SGHRS, CDR2 YFSETQ. The CDR3 spells CASSLGQGSWETQYF. The DNA for the CDR3 is TGCGCCAGCAGCTTGGGACAGGGTTCGTGGGAGACCCAGTACTTC.

The gene calls are TRBV7-6 and TRBJ2-7, with D uncertain. Trimming cost V 5 bases and J 0 bases, with 11 bases left between them. Per the germline V gene, CDR1 is SGHVS and CDR2 is FNYEAQ. The CDR3 consists of 14 residues. The DNA of the CDR3 is TGTGCCAGCAGCCGGACGGTCAGCTCCTACGAGCAGTACTTC. This sequence encodes CASSRTVSSYEQYF.